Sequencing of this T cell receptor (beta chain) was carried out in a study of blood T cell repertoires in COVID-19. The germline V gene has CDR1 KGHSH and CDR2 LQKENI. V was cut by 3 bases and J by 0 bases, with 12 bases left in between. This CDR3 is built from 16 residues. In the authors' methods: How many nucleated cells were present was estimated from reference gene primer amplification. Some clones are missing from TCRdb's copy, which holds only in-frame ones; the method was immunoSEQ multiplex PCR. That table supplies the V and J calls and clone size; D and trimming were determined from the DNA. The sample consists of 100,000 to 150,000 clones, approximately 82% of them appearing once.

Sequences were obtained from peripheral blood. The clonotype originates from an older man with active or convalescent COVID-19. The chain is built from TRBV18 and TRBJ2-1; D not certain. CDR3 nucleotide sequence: TGTGCCAGCTCACCGAGCCTACCTAGCTCCTACAATGAGCAGTTCTTC. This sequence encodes CASSPSLPSSYNEQFF.